The clone carrying this TCR beta chain occurred once. Its antigen remains unknown. The sample belongs to a study of cytomegalovirus exposure and HLA in healthy donors. 60 Vbeta and 13 Jbeta primers were used in PCR. Profiled with immunoSEQ multiplex PCR; TCRdb holds only in-frame clones, not every one. The table lists just over 70,000 clones, roughly 81% of them singletons. V was cut by 0 bases and J by 8 bases, with 10 bases left in between. This CDR3 contains 14 residues. CDR1 is MRHNA, CDR2 SNTAGT, per germline. Findings of the study overall: The authors enumerated roughly 160 TCR beta chains as linked to cytomegalovirus.

This chain links TRBV6-4 with TRBJ1-4; D is perhaps TRBD1 (5 bases). This receptor was taken from a human donor in good health. The sample taken for sequencing was PBMCs. CDR3 loop: CASSDSGAKEKLFF. CDR3 nucleotide sequence: TGTGCCAGCAGTGACTCAGGGGCCAAAGAAAAACTGTTTTTT.